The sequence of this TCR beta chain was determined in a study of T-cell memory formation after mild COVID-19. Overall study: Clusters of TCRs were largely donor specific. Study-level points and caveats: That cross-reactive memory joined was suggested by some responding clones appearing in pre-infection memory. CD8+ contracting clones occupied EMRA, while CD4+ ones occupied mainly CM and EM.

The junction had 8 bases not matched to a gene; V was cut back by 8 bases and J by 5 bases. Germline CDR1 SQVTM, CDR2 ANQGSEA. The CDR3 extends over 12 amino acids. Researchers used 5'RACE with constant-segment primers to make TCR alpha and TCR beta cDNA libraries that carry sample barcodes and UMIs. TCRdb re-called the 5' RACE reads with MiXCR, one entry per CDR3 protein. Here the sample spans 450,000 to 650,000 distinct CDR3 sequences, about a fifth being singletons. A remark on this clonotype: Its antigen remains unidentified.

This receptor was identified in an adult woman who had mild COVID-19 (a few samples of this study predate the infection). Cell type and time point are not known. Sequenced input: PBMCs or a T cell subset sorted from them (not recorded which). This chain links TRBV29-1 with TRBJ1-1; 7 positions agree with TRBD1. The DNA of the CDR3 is TGCAGCTCCCGGACAGGAGGTACTGAAGCTTTCTTT. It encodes CSSRTGGTEAFF. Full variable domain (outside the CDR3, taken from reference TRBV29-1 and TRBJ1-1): SAVISQKPSRDICQRGTSLTIQCQVDSQVTMMFWYRQQPGQSLTLIATANQGSEATYESGFVIDKFPISRPNLTFSTLTVSNMSPEDSSIYLCSSRTGGTEAFFGQGTRLTVV.